The rows below give T cell receptor beta chains drawn from one sample of a study of molecular identifiers for immune sequencing clone quantification. TCRdb reprocessed the PCR reads via MiXCR and lists one record per CDR3 protein. The sample lists 45,000 to 55,000 distinct CDR3 sequences, roughly 38% occurring once. The sample consisted of naive CD8+ T cells from blood, with Jurkat cell RNA spiked in. The receptors derive from a human donor in good health. Some libraries in this study had Jurkat cell RNA spiked in. The CDR3 runs from the conserved cysteine through the conserved F or W. Fields, in order: D gene, J gene, clone size, V gene, CDR3 length, CDR3 DNA, CDR3 protein. A D gene is named only where the DNA matches it firmly. Clone size is not always given. Where it is, it says once, few, many or a class for expanded clones.

>TRBD2|TRBJ2-2|many|TRBV11-2|14
TGTGCCAGCATCCTAGCGGGGAACACCGGGGAGCTGTTTTTT
CASILAGNTGELFF
>TRBD2|TRBJ2-1|few|TRBV2|17
TGTGCCAGCAGTGAAGAACGGCTAGCGGGAGGGTACAATGAGCAGTTCTTC
CASSEERLAGGYNEQFF
>-|TRBJ2-2|few|TRBV4-1|15
TGCGCCAGCAGCCAAAGGACTGTCGCACCCGGGGAGCTGTTTTTT
CASSQRTVAPGELFF
>TRBD1|TRBJ2-7|many|TRBV28|13
TGTGCCAGCAGTAAGGACAGGGCCAGCGAGCAGTACTTC
CASSKDRASEQYF
>TRBD2|TRBJ2-5|few|TRBV12-3/TRBV12-4|14
TGTGCCAGCAGCCGTGCCGGGAGGGGGGAGACCCAGTACTTC
CASSRAGRGETQYF
>-|TRBJ1-5|-|TRBV19|15
TGTGCCAGTAGCGCGACAGCTTATAGCAATCAGCCCCGGCATTTT
CASSATAYSNQPRHF
>-|TRBJ2-7|-|TRBV10-3|14
TGTGCCATCAGTGAAGGTCCCGCACCCTACGAGCAGTACTTC
CAISEGPAPYEQYF
>-|TRBJ1-4|-|TRBV6-2/TRBV6-3|16
TGTGCCAGCAGTCCCGGGACGGGAGCAACTAATGAAAAACTGTTTTTT
CASSPGTGATNEKLFF
>-|TRBJ2-5|few|TRBV7-2|13
TGTGCCAGCAGCTTACCTGAGGGGGAGGCCCAGTACTTC
CASSLPEGEAQYF
>-|TRBJ1-1|-|TRBV28|12
TGTGCCAGCAGTTTAGCAGGTACTGAAGCTTTCTTT
CASSLAGTEAFF
>TRBD2|TRBJ2-3|-|TRBV5-1|15
TGCGCCAGCAGCACCGGGACTAGCGGACTGGATACGCAGTATTTT
CASSTGTSGLDTQYF
>TRBD2|TRBJ2-7|few|TRBV19|12
TGTGCCAGTAGTGGACTAGCGAGGGAGCAGTACTTC
CASSGLAREQYF
>-|TRBJ2-1|few|TRBV20-1|21
TGCAGTGCTAGTTCGACTATAGCGGAAGTCATAGCGGCTTTCTCCTACAATGAGCAGTTCTTC
CSASSTIAEVIAAFSYNEQFF
>-|TRBJ1-5|medium-sized|TRBV7-2|13
TGTGCCAGCAGCTTAATTTGGGGTCAGCCCCAGCATTTT
CASSLIWGQPQHF
>-|TRBJ1-5|many|TRBV28|15
TGTGCCAGCAGTTTACCGGGGGGCAGCAATCAGCCCCAGCATTTT
CASSLPGGSNQPQHF
>-|TRBJ1-5|-|TRBV24-1|14
TGTGCCACCAATCGCGACCAGAGCAATCAGCCCCAGCATTTT
CATNRDQSNQPQHF
>-|TRBJ2-7|many|TRBV6-2/TRBV6-3|12
TGTGCCAGCAGACAGTGGGTCTACGAGCAGTACTTC
CASRQWVYEQYF
>TRBD1|TRBJ1-6|-|TRBV10-3|13
TGTGCCACCTTCGACAGGGACAATTCACCCCTCCACTTT
CATFDRDNSPLHF
>-|TRBJ2-1|-|TRBV7-6|12
TGTACCAGCAGCTTTAATCACAATGAGCAGTTCTTC
CTSSFNHNEQFF
>-|TRBJ2-5|-|TRBV20-1|12
TGCAGTGCTAGTCGAACGGGAGAGACCCAGTACTTC
CSASRTGETQYF
>-|TRBJ2-7|few|TRBV27|13
TGTGCCAGCAGTCTACCCGGGGGCTACGAGCAGTACTTC
CASSLPGGYEQYF
>TRBD2|TRBJ2-3|few|TRBV12-3/TRBV12-4|16
TGTGCCAGCAGTTTATTATGGACTAGCGACACAGATACGCAGTATTTT
CASSLLWTSDTDTQYF
>-|TRBJ2-7|-|TRBV9|16
TGTGCCAGCAGCGTAGGACCTTATGCGGGGTCTTACGAGCAGTACTTC
CASSVGPYAGSYEQYF
>-|TRBJ2-7|many|TRBV7-2|16
TGTGCCAGCAGCTTAGTAGCGGCTAGCGACTTTTACGAGCAGTACTTC
CASSLVAASDFYEQYF
>-|TRBJ2-2|many|TRBV7-8|15
TGTGCCAGCAGCCCCCGTGTCCAGTACACCGGGGAGCTGTTTTTT
CASSPRVQYTGELFF
>-|TRBJ2-5|many|TRBV4-3|16
TGCGCCAGCAGCCAAGAACATTCAGTTCTAACGGAGACCCAGTACTTC
CASSQEHSVLTETQYF
>TRBD2|TRBJ2-4|-|TRBV5-6|13
TGTGCCAGCAGCACTAGCGTGGAAAACATTCAGTACTTC
CASSTSVENIQYF
>-|TRBJ1-2|many|TRBV9|14
TGTGCCAGCAGCGTAGCTGGGACGAACTATGGCTACACCTTC
CASSVAGTNYGYTF